The present entry profiles one T cell receptor beta chain with its context. The target antigen is unknown. This entry comes from a study of shared clonotypes between healthy human individuals. About the research overall: A couple of women and a few men aged 18 to 49 made up the donors. Whole-study findings and limits: Around 5.4% of naive CD4 clonotypes were common to several donors. Sampling was confined to blood; repertoires within tissues likely differ. Among donors, the sharing of clonotypes was expected to be influenced by sequencing depth.

Germline loops: CDR1 DFQATT, CDR2 SNEGSKA (reference sequence). This CDR3 has 11 residues. Assay: immunoSEQ multiplex PCR; the TCRdb copy retains only in-frame clones and omits some. The sample lists over a million clones, less than 99% occurring once. The rearrangement links TRBV20-1 to TRBJ2-7; TRBD1 aligns across 7 bases. The clonotype was recovered from a man aged 30-40 years in good health. Sequenced sample: naive CD4+ T cells sorted from blood. Subset reported: CD45RA+ positively selected. The CDR3 is CGQVGGYEQYF. The CDR3 DNA follows: TGCGGACAGGTTGGAGGCTACGAGCAGTACTTC.